This T cell receptor beta chain was captured in a study of blood T cell repertoires in COVID-19. Overall study: Italy, Spain and the United States were the sources of the convalescent and acute COVID-19 samples. Nucleic acid was either cDNA or gDNA, and it came from T cells, B-cell-depleted T cells, or PBMCs.

Original processing methods: Estimates of nucleated cell counts were drawn from the amplification of reference gene primers. TCRdb's copy holds only in-frame clones and misses some; the assay was immunoSEQ multiplex PCR. V and J calls plus clone size are reproduced from that table; the DNA served to infer D and trimming. The sample includes roughly 200,000 clones, around four fifths of them seen just once. The V and J ends lost 4 bases and 2 bases respectively, with 8 bases between them. Germline lookup yields CDR1 SEHNR and CDR2 FQNEAQ (reference sequence). This CDR3 spans 14 amino acids. The sample was peripheral blood. This TCR was recovered from a man aged 35 to 55 with active or convalescent COVID-19. This rearrangement joins TRBV7-9 to TRBJ1-4; D possibly corresponds to TRBD1 (6 bases). CDR3 bases: TGTGCCAGCAGCTGGGGGGGCACTAATGAAAAACTGTTTTTT. This encodes CASSWGGTNEKLFF.